This is a list of T cell receptor beta chains from one sample in a study of blood T cell repertoires in COVID-19. Here immunoSEQ multiplex PCR was the method, and the copy in TCRdb shows in-frame clones only, minus some. The sample has about 74,000 clones; just over 85% are singletons. The sample taken for sequencing was peripheral blood. All receptors come from an elderly woman with active or convalescent COVID-19. Both conserved end residues are part of each CDR3. The D gene is left open where the match is weak. Rows give clone size only sometimes, using once, few, many, or a class for an expanded clone.

TRBV6-1	NA	TRBJ2-6	TRBD1	TGTGCCAGCAGTGCTGACAGGGGGCGATTTTCTGGGGCCAACGTCCTGACTTTC	CASSADRGRFSGANVLTF
TRBV3-1/TRBV3-2	once	TRBJ2-3	TRBD2	TGTGCCAGCAGCCAAGGCTCATTGGGACTAGTAACAGATACGCAGTATTTT	CASSQGSLGLVTDTQYF
TRBV2	NA	TRBJ1-1	TRBD1	TGTGCCAGCAGTGCACAGGGGAGCACTGAAGCTTTCTTT	CASSAQGSTEAFF
TRBV5-4	NA	TRBJ2-2	TRBD1	TGTGCCATGGACAGGGGTGCGTGGACCGGGGAGCTGTTTTTT	CAMDRGAWTGELFF
TRBV6-4	NA	TRBJ2-1	TRBD2	TGTGCCAGCAGTGACTCGCGGCTAGCGGGAGTTGAGCAGTTCTTC	CASSDSRLAGVEQFF
TRBV18	NA	TRBJ1-2	NA	TGTGCCAGCTCGGAACAGAACTATGGCTACACCTTC	CASSEQNYGYTF
TRBV10-3	NA	TRBJ2-1	NA	TGTGCCATCAGTGAGGGGGGGGCCGTCAGGTCCTACAATGAGCAGTTCTTC	CAISEGGAVRSYNEQFF
TRBV9	NA	TRBJ2-3	NA	TGTGCCAGCAGCGTGGACACTAGCACAGATACGCAGTATTTT	CASSVDTSTDTQYF
TRBV5-1	NA	TRBJ1-2	TRBD1	TGCGCCAGCAGCTTGGAGCCCGGACAGGGATTATATGGCTACACCTTC	CASSLEPGQGLYGYTF
TRBV16	NA	TRBJ1-6	NA	TGTGCCAGCAGCCAATCGTGGGGGCCCCAGCAACCCCTCCACTTT	CASSQSWGPQQPLHF
TRBV19	NA	TRBJ2-7	TRBD2	TGTGCCAGTAGACAGCGGGGTAGAGTCGAGCAGTACTTC	CASRQRGRVEQYF
TRBV10-3	NA	TRBJ2-3	TRBD2	TGTGCCTCCTTAGTACGACTAGCGGGAAAGGGTGATACGCAGTATTTT	CASLVRLAGKGDTQYF
TRBV10-1	NA	TRBJ2-7	NA	TGCGCCAGCAGTGAATCGGGATACGAGCAGTACTTC	CASSESGYEQYF
TRBV6-2/TRBV6-3	NA	TRBJ1-1	TRBD1	TGTGCCGGCAGTTGGGACAGGGGGAATGCTGAAGCTTTCTTT	CAGSWDRGNAEAFF
TRBV7-7	NA	TRBJ2-2	NA	TGTGCCAGCAGCTCCTACACCGGGGAGCTGTTTTTT	CASSSYTGELFF
TRBV5-8	NA	TRBJ1-4	TRBD1	TGTGCCAGCAGCCTCGGACAGGGGGGGAATGAAAAACTGTTTTTT	CASSLGQGGNEKLFF
TRBV7-3	NA	TRBJ1-2	TRBD1	TGTGCCAGCAGCTCTGACCCAGGGGGCGGCGGCTACACCTTC	CASSSDPGGGGYTF
TRBV4-1	NA	TRBJ1-4	NA	TGCGCCAGCAGCCAATCGGGGGCTAATGAAAAACTGTTTTTT	CASSQSGANEKLFF
TRBV4-2	NA	TRBJ2-7	TRBD2	TGTGCCAGCAGCCAAGACGAAGGACTAGCTTTCTACGAGCAGTACTTC	CASSQDEGLAFYEQYF
TRBV7-2	NA	TRBJ1-4	TRBD1	TGTGCCAGCAGCCTGTCAGGGGGGTTGAAGGAAAAACTGTTTTTT	CASSLSGGLKEKLFF
TRBV20-1	NA	TRBJ2-1	TRBD2	TGCAGTGCTAGTGAGAAGCGGGGGGGCCTCAATGAGCAGTTCTTC	CSASEKRGGLNEQFF
TRBV6-6	NA	TRBJ2-7	TRBD1	TGTGCCAGCAGTTGGGGAACAGGGGCGGGCTACGAGCAGTACTTC	CASSWGTGAGYEQYF
TRBV6-6	NA	TRBJ2-5	TRBD1	TGTGCCACCGCCGACAGGGGGAAAGAGACCCAGTACTTC	CATADRGKETQYF
TRBV5-1	NA	TRBJ2-1	NA	TGCGCCAGCAGCTTGGCTACAGGGAACAATGAGCAGTTCTTC	CASSLATGNNEQFF
TRBV6-2/TRBV6-3	NA	TRBJ1-1	NA	TGTGCCAGCAGTACCCCCCCCGGGGGTGAAGCTTTCTTT	CASSTPPGGEAFF
TRBV19	NA	TRBJ1-3	TRBD1	TGTGCCAGTAGTATAAACAGGGGAGGAAACACCATATATTTT	CASSINRGGNTIYF
TRBV15	NA	TRBJ2-1	TRBD2	TGTGCCACCAGCAGAGATGCTAGCGGGTCTCGTATAGAGCAGTTCTTC	CATSRDASGSRIEQFF
TRBV4-1	NA	TRBJ2-1	NA	TGCGCCAGCAGCCAAGAGTGGACTCGGCTCTCCTACAATGAGCAGTTCTTC	CASSQEWTRLSYNEQFF
TRBV7-8	NA	TRBJ2-5	TRBD2	TGTGCCAGCAGCTCCCTCGGACTAGCGGGACCATCTTTGTCCCAAGAGACCCAGTACTTC	CASSSLGLAGPSLSQETQYF
TRBV11-2	NA	TRBJ1-2	NA	TGTGCCAGCAGCCCCGACAGCCGTAACTATGGCTACACCTTC	CASSPDSRNYGYTF
TRBV6-1	once	TRBJ1-1	NA	TGTGCCAGCAGTGAATGGGAGGGGAACACTGAAGCTTTCTTT	CASSEWEGNTEAFF
TRBV12-3/TRBV12-4	NA	TRBJ2-1	NA	TGTGCCAGCACCCCCTCAGAGGCCAATGAGCAGTTCTTC	CASTPSEANEQFF
TRBV10-3	NA	TRBJ2-5	NA	TGTGCCATCAGTGAGGCAGGGGAATTCGAGACCCAGTACTTC	CAISEAGEFETQYF
TRBV11-3	NA	TRBJ2-1	NA	TGTGCCAGCACAGGGATCCACAATGAGCAGTTCTTC	CASTGIHNEQFF
TRBV23-1	NA	TRBJ2-7	TRBD1	TGCGCCAGCATAGTCCGGGACAGTCCCTCCTACGAGCAGTACTTC	CASIVRDSPSYEQYF
TRBV10-3	few	TRBJ1-4	TRBD1	TGTGCCATCAGTGAAGGGGGCGCGGGGGAAAAACTGTTTTTT	CAISEGGAGEKLFF
TRBV29-1	NA	TRBJ2-1	TRBD1	TGCAGCGTTTACCTCGGGACAGCTTTCTACAATGAGCAGTTCTTC	CSVYLGTAFYNEQFF